The present T cell receptor beta chain was sequenced within a study of blood T cell repertoires in COVID-19 (TCRdb year 2020). With respect to the entire study: Samples covering the acute and convalescent phases of COVID-19 were provided by collaborators in the United States, Italy and Spain. The prospective study material was composed of cDNA or gDNA derived from T cells, B-cell-depleted T cells, or PBMCs. Samples came from the ongoing ImmuneRACE study (first 160 participants) plus 1,254 subjects from 6 global collaborators. A de-identified subject ID, COVID-19 status, age in years and sex were almost always included in the sample metadata. Where available, HLA class I and class II types were taken from metadata supplied by the sample provider and were not determined by assay-based typing. The repertoires were made available in a free public database intended to serve as a resource for research on the immune response to SARS-CoV-2. Subjects who had been exposed to COVID-19, were actively infected with it, or had recovered from it provided the deeply sampled blood TCRbeta repertoires that made up the dataset.

Trimming takes 2 bases off V and 7 bases off J; junction bases not matched to a gene: 11. Its CDR3 holds 18 amino acids, cysteine through phenylalanine. Only the CDR3 region is kept as DNA, spanning 54 bases read in frame from base 1. Taken from the germline V gene, the CDR1 and CDR2 loops are SGHNT and YENEEA. The collaborating institutions used their own protocols to collect whole blood in K2EDTA tubes. For TCRbeta analysis, collaborator samples were shipped as frozen whole blood, as isolated PBMCs, or as DNA extracted from either sample type. On this clone: The antigen it binds to is not known. Base qualities were left out, and no much larger clone turns up one base away.

TCRbeta CDR3 regions were amplified from genomic DNA using the immunoSEQ Assay, a bias-controlled multiplex PCR. On the authors' methods: Nucleated cell counts per sample were estimated from amplification of reference gene primers within the assay. To quantify the absolute abundance of each unique TCRbeta CDR3 rearrangement, sequence reads were collapsed and filtered. For each sample, productive Simpson clonality was calculated as the square root of Simpson's diversity index over productive rearrangements. The table comes from immuneACCESS by way of TCRdb, which keeps in-frame sequences with V and J called. Part of the clones is missing from these tables; in studies checked, under half for an unresolved V gene and the rest for unknown reasons. V and J calls and clone size are those listed in that table; D and trimming were worked out from the DNA. This sample is represented by under 350,000 clones; 80% to 90% of them were singletons. The ten largest clones represent 9.5% to 11% of the sample.

The study at large found these results: The quantity of clinical and demographic metadata differed by source and by participant and was supplied without curation.

The V gene is TRBV11-3 and the J gene is TRBJ2-2, with 12 junctional bases fitting TRBD1. The clonotype originates from a woman in her sixties or seventies with acute or convalescent COVID-19. The sequenced material came from peripheral blood. In nucleotide form, the sequence is TGTGCCAGCAGCTTAACCGCCGGGACAGGGGGCACATTCGGGGAGCTGTTTTTT. It specifies CASSLTAGTGGTFGELFF.